This T cell receptor (beta chain) is drawn from a study of response to subunit inactivated influenza vaccine. Study-wide points: Each seasonal influenza vaccination recruits few new T cells, the authors suggested.

The CDR3 has 12 residues. Germline V CDR1 and CDR2: LGHDT, YNNKEL (reference sequence). The germline V and J ends were trimmed by 3 bases and 4 bases, with 1 base remaining between them. TCRdb ran MiXCR on the RT-PCR reads and lists one entry per CDR3 protein. Of 500,000 or so distinct CDR3 sequences listed, 15% to 20% are singletons. Note on this clonotype: No antigen is known for it.

The chain combines TRBV3-1 with TRBJ2-6; no clear D gene. The sequence was obtained from a man between 50 and 70 years old who received an inactivated influenza vaccine. Sequencing was performed on CD4+ T cells sorted from PBMCs, taken around 25 months after vaccination. This CDR3 is CASSQGANVLTF. CDR3 in DNA: TGTGCCAGCAGCCAGGGGGCCAACGTCCTGACTTTC.